These 12 T cell receptor beta chains were sequenced from one sample in a study of response to subunit inactivated influenza vaccine. TCRdb reprocessed the RT-PCR reads via MiXCR and lists one record per CDR3 protein. The data show around 490,000 distinct CDR3 sequences, around 8% seen once. The material sequenced was PBMCs from blood, taken approximately 25 months after vaccination. The receptor set was obtained from a man between 45 and 75 years old who received an inactivated influenza vaccine.

This clonotype was seen a few times. This chain uses TRBV7-6 with TRBJ2-7; 10 nucleotides agree with TRBD2. From germline, CDR1 is SGHVS and CDR2 FNYEAQ. The CDR3 is 12 residues long. V lost 10 bases to trimming and J lost 3 bases; unmatched junction nucleotides: 3. In nucleotides, the CDR3 is TGTGCCACACTAGCGGGATACTACGAGCAGTACTTC. As protein: CATLAGYYEQYF.

This chain links TRBV7-6 with TRBJ2-7; 7 bases agree with TRBD2. This CDR3 has 15 amino acids. The germline V gene has CDR1 SGHVS and CDR2 FNYEAQ. J was trimmed by 3 bases and V by 2 bases; bases with no gene match: 7. The CDR3 sequence: CASSLRAGADYEQYF. Here the CDR3 DNA reads TGTGCCAGCAGCTTAAGGGCGGGAGCTGACTACGAGCAGTACTTC.

The chain uses TRBV20-1 and TRBJ2-7; 13 nucleotides line up with TRBD2. The trim removed 0 bases at V and 5 bases at J, leaving 10 bases unmatched. Germline V gene lookup returns CDR1 DFQATT and CDR2 SNEGSKA (reference sequence). The CDR3 is 17 amino acids. CDR3 bases: TGCAGTGCTAGAGATCGGACTAGCGGGAGTAAAGTCGACGAGCAGTACTTC. It yields the protein CSARDRTSGSKVDEQYF.

In its sample, this clonotype was seen many times. The chain joins TRBV3-1 to TRBJ2-7; the D is unclear. The CDR3 has 11 amino acids. Between the trimmed V and J ends, which lost 1 base and 2 bases, there was a span of 0 bases. Germline V gene sequence: CDR1 LGHDT, CDR2 YNNKEL (reference sequence). The CDR3 bases are TGTGCCAGCAGCCAAGCCTACGAGCAGTACTTC. It encodes CASSQAYEQYF.

This clonotype was seen repeatedly, ten times or more. The rearrangement joins TRBV20-1 to TRBJ2-7, with D perhaps TRBD1 (6 bases). Germline lookup yields CDR1 DFQATT and CDR2 SNEGSKA (reference sequence). V dropped 2 bases and J dropped 4 bases, with 12 bases sitting between them. The CDR3 is 13 residues long. For the CDR3, the DNA is TGCAGTGCTAGACCGGGACAACAATACGAGCAGTACTTC. The encoded protein is CSARPGQQYEQYF.

The rearrangement links TRBV11-2 to TRBJ2-7; no clear D gene. Germline values: CDR1 SGHAT, CDR2 FQNNGV. The CDR3 is 14 residues long. V was shortened by 1 base and J by 2 bases, with 9 bases between the two germline ends. CDR3 region: CASSLGGYAYEQYF. The CDR3 nucleotides are TGTGCCAGCAGCTTAGGTGGGTACGCCTACGAGCAGTACTTC.

This clonotype was observed many times. The chain couples TRBV5-6 to TRBJ2-7; a weak D match, TRBD1 (5 bases). CDR1 and CDR2 from the germline V gene are SGHDT and YYEEEE. The CDR3 is 13 amino acids. V dropped 0 bases and J dropped 3 bases, with 7 bases sitting between them. The CDR3 DNA reads as TGTGCCAGCAGCTTGGGACAGAGCTACGAGCAGTACTTC. This codes for CASSLGQSYEQYF.

This clonotype was seen a few times. This chain connects TRBV12-3 or TRBV12-4 to TRBJ2-5; TRBD1 might be the D (6 bases). The V end lost 8 bases, the J end lost 4 bases, and 29 bases lay between the germline ends. CDR3 length: 18 residues. CDR3: CASAHFQRDIPNGETQYF. CDR3 in DNA: TGTGCCAGCGCACATTTTCAACGGGACATTCCCAACGGAGAGACCCAGTACTTC.

This clonotype turned up a few times. The chain combines TRBV9 with TRBJ2-7, with D unresolved. Germline V lookup: CDR1 SGDLS, CDR2 YYNGEE. V lost 0 bases to trimming and J lost 2 bases, with 12 bases between them. The CDR3 extends over 15 amino acids. DNA for the CDR3: TGTGCCAGCAGCGTAGGACTGACACCTACCTACGAGCAGTACTTC. Amino acids: CASSVGLTPTYEQYF.

J is TRBJ1-1 and V is TRBV5-6; TRBD1 aligns across 7 bases. V shed 3 bases, J shed 6 bases, and the junction held 5 bases outside the gene matches. The CDR3 totals 13 residues. Germline V gene data show CDR1 as SGHDT and CDR2 as YYEEEE. CDR3 amino acids: CASSWDRTAEAFF. In DNA, the CDR3 is TGTGCCAGCAGCTGGGACAGAACCGCTGAAGCTTTCTTT.

This clonotype was counted only a few times. V gene TRBV5-1 combines with J gene TRBJ1-2; TRBD1 matches 8 bases. Germline assignment: CDR1 SGHRS and CDR2 YFSETQ. V lost 3 bases, J lost 1 base, and 5 bases stayed unmatched. This CDR3 has 15 residues. The CDR3 region has the DNA TGCGCCAGCAGCTATGGACAGGGACATAACTATGGCTACACCTTC. Protein: CASSYGQGHNYGYTF.

In this sample, this clonotype turned up many times. The rearrangement uses TRBV9 and TRBJ2-2; D is unresolved. The CDR3 length is 14 residues. Germline CDR1 is SGDLS and CDR2 is YYNGEE. The V end lost 7 bases, the J end lost 0 bases, and 10 bases lay between the germline ends. CDR3 amino acids: CASQQRANTGELFF. In DNA form, the CDR3 reads TGTGCCAGCCAACAGAGAGCGAACACCGGGGAGCTGTTTTTT. Drawing the rest from reference TRBV9 and TRBJ2-2, the complete variable domain is DSGVTQTPKHLITATGQRVTLRCSPRSGDLSVYWYQQSLDQGLQFLIQYYNGEERAKGNILERFSAQQFPDLHSELNLSSLELGDSALYFCASQQRANTGELFFGEGSRLTVL.